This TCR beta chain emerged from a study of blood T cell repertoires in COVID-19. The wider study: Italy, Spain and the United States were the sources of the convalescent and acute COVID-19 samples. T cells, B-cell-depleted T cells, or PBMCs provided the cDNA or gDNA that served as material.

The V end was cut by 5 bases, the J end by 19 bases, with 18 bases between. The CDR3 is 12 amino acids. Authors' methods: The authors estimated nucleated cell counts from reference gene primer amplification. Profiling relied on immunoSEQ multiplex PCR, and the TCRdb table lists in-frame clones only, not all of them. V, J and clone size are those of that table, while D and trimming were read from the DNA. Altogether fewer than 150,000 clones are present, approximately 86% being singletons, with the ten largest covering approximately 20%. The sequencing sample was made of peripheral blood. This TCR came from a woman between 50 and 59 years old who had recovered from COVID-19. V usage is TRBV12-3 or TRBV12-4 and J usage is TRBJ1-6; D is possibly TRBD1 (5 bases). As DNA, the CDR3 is TGTGCCAGCAGTCCACCCCGCCAGGGCCTACACTTT. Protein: CASSPPRQGLHF.